The clone carrying this TCR beta chain was picked up many times. The antigen remains unidentified. The record originates from a study of metastatic and nonmetastatic thyroid tumors. Findings and limits, study-wide: Patients with malignant thyroid tumors reportedly had significantly higher TCR beta diversity than those with benign nodules, in blood and tumor.

Before thyroid surgery, none of the patients had received any treatment. TCRdb redid the clone calls on the PCR reads using MiXCR. This table holds under 30,000 clones, around 22% found once. Germline lookup yields CDR1 LNHDA and CDR2 SQIVND (reference sequence). The CDR3 totals 14 residues. Trimming pared 10 bases from V and 3 bases from J, leaving 16 bases between. Sequencing was carried out using blood. This chain connects TRBV19 to TRBJ1-3, with D possibly TRBD1 on 5 matching bases. This sequence originates from a female donor with papillary thyroid cancer or a benign thyroid nodule (not recorded which). Some clones in this sample may be carry-over from other donors' samples. The CDR3 spells CATMGDAGGNTIYF. The CDR3 DNA follows: TGTGCCACCATGGGGGACGCGGGTGGAAACACCATATATTTT.